This T cell receptor (beta chain) was documented in a study of shared clonotypes between healthy human individuals. Study results and caveats: Rarefaction gave evidence that sorted-subset sequencing remained incomplete despite large depth.

CDR3 length: 17 amino acids. Germline values: CDR1 SGHNT, CDR2 YENEEA. V shed 0 bases and J shed 4 bases, with 16 bases lying between them. Some clones are missing from TCRdb's copy, which holds only in-frame ones; the method was immunoSEQ multiplex PCR. The table lists about 1.5 million clones, 95% to 99% of them singletons, with 0.4% to 0.45% in the top ten. With respect to this clone: Antigen specificity is unknown.

The TCR originated in a man younger than 45 in good health. The source material was naive CD4+ T cells sorted from blood. Subset: CD45RA+ positively selected. The chain uses TRBV11-3 and TRBJ2-1; D not resolved. CDR3 sequence (DNA): TGTGCCAGCAGCTTAGATATTTTCAGGCCGGATTACAATGAGCAGTTCTTC. It codes for CASSLDIFRPDYNEQFF. Drawing the rest from reference TRBV11-3 and TRBJ2-1, the complete variable domain is EAGVVQSPRYKIIEKKQPVAFWCNPISGHNTLYWYLQNLGQGPELLIRYENEEAVDDSQLPKDRFSAERLKGVDSTLKIQPAELGDSAVYLCASSLDIFRPDYNEQFFGPGTRLTVL.